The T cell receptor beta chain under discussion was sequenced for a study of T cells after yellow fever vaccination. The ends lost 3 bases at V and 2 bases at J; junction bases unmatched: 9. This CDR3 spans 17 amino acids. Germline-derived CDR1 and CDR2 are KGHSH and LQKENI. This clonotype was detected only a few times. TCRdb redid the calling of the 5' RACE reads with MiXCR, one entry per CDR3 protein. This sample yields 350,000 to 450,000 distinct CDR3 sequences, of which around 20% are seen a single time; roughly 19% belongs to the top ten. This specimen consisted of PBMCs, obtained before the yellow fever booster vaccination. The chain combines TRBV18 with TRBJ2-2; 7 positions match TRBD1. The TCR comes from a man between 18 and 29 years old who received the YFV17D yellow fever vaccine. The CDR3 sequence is CASSPVQRQGNTGELFF. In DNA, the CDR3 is TGTGCCAGCTCACCGGTCCAGAGACAGGGTAACACCGGGGAGCTGTTTTTT.